The entry below describes one TCR beta chain. This record belongs to a study of CD8 T cells in Susac syndrome. Reverse transcription of roughly 0.45 to 1 ug RNA was carried out with random hexamers. TCR beta CDR3 was amplified by immunoSEQ covering 54 Vbeta and 13 Jbeta. Using its own MiXCR run on the immunoSEQ multiplex PCR reads, TCRdb lists one record per CDR3 protein. The sample contains some 150,000 distinct CDR3 sequences, approximately 95% of which appear only once. Sequenced input: CD4+ T cells from PBMCs. This TCR was sampled from a human donor in good health.

The CDR3 loop reads CASSLGLGSDEQFF. Here the CDR3 DNA reads TGTGCCAGCAGTTTAGGACTAGGGAGCGATGAGCAGTTCTTC. The V gene is TRBV27, the J gene TRBJ2-1, with 7 bases aligning to TRBD2. Germline CDR1 is MNHEY and CDR2 is SMNVEV (reference sequence). V shed 2 bases and J 8 bases; nucleotides not matched to a gene: 6. The CDR3 extends over 14 amino acids.